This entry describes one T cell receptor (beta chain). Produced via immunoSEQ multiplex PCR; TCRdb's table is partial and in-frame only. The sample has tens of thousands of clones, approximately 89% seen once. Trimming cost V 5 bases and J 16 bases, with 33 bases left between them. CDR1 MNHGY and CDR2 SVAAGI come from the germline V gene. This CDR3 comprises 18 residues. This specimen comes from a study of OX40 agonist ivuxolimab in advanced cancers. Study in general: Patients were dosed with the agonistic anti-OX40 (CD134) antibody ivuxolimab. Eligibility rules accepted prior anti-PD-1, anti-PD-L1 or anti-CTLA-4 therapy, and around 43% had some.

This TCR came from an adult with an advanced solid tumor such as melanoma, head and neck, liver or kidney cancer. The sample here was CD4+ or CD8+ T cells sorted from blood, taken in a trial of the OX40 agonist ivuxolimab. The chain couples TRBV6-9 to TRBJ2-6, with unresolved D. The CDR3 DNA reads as TGTGCCAGCAGTGCATGGCGGCCTACGACAAAGTCGGGCCAACGTCTGACTTTC. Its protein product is CASSAWRPTTKSGQRLTF.